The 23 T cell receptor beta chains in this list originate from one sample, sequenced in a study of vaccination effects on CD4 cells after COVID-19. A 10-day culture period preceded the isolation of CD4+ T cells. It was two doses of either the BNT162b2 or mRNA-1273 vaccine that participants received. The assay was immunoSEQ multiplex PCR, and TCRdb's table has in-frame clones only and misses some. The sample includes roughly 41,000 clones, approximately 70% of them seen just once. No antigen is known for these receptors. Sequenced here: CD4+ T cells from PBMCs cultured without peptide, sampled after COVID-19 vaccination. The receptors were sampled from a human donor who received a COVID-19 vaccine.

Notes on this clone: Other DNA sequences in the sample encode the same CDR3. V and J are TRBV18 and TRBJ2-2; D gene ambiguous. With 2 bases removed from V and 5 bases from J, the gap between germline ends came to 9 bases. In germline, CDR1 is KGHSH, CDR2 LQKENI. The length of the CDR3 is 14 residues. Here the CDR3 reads CASSPERSTGELFF. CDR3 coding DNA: TGTGCCAGCTCACCAGAACGAAGTACCGGGGAGCTGTTTTTT.

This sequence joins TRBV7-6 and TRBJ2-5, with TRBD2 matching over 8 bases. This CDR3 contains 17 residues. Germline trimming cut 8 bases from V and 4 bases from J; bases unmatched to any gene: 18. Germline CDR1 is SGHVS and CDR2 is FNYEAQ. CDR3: CASPAEGRGEKGETQYF. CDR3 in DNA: TGTGCCAGCCCAGCGGAGGGGCGGGGGGAAAAGGGAGAGACCCAGTACTTC. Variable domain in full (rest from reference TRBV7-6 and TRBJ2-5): GAGVSQSPRYKVTKRGQDVALRCDPISGHVSLYWYRQALGQGPEFLTYFNYEAQQDKSGLPNDRFSAERPEGSISTLTIQRTEQRDSAMYRCASPAEGRGEKGETQYFGPGTRLLVL.

Written as DNA, the CDR3 is TGTGCCAGCAGCCAAGGACAGGAGAACTATGGCTACACCTTC. Translating it yields CASSQGQENYGYTF. The chain has TRBV3-1 (or the pseudogene TRBV3-2) and TRBJ1-2; tentatively, D is TRBD1 (6 bases). Germline V gene data show CDR1 as LGHDT and CDR2 as YNNKEL (reference sequence). This CDR3 has 14 residues. V was shortened by 1 base and J by 2 bases, with 8 bases between the two germline ends.

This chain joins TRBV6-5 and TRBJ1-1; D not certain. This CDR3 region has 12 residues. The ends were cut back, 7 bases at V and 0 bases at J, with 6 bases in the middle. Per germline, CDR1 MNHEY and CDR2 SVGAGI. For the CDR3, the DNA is TGTGCCAGCACCGGGGTGAACACTGAAGCTTTCTTT. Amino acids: CASTGVNTEAFF.

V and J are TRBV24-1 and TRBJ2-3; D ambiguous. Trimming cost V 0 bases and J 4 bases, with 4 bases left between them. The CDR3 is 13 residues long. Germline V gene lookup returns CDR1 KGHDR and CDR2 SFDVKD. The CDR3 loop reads CATSDLLSDTQYF. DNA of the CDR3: TGTGCCACCAGTGATTTGTTATCAGATACGCAGTATTTT.

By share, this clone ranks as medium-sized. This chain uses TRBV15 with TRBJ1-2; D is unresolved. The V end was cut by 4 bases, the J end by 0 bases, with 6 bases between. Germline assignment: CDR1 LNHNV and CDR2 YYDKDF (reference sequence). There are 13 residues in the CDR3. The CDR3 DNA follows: TGTGCCACCAGCATTGGGACTAACTATGGCTACACCTTC. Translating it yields CATSIGTNYGYTF. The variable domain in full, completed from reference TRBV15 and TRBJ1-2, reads DAMVIQNPRYQVTQFGKPVTLSCSQTLNHNVMYWYQQKSSQAPKLLFHYYDKDFNNEADTPDNFQSRRPNTSFCFLDIRSPGLGDTAMYLCATSIGTNYGYTFGSGTRLTVV.

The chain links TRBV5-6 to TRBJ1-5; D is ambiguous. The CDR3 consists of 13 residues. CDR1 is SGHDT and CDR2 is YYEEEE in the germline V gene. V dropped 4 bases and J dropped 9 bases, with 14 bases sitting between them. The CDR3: CASSQGPKGPQHF. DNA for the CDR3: TGTGCCAGCAGCCAAGGACCAAAGGGGCCCCAGCATTTT.

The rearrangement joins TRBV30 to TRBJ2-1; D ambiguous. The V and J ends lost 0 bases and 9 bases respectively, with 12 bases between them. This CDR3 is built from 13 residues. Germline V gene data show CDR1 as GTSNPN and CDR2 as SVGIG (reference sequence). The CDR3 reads CAWSVLVRGEQFF. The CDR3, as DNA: TGTGCCTGGAGTGTTCTGGTGAGAGGTGAGCAGTTCTTC.

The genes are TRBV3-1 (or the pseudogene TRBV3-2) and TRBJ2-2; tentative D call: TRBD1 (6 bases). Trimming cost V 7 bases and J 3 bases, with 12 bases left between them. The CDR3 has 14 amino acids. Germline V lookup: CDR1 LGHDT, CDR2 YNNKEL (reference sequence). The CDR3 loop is CASTPRGDTGELFF. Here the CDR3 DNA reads TGTGCCAGCACCCCCAGGGGAGACACCGGGGAGCTGTTTTTT.

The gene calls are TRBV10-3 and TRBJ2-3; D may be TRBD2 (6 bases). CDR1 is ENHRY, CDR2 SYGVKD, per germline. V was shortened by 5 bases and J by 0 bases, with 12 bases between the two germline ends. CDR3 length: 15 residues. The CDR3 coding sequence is TGTGCCATCAGTCTTAGCGGACCTAGCACAGATACGCAGTATTTT. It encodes CAISLSGPSTDTQYF.

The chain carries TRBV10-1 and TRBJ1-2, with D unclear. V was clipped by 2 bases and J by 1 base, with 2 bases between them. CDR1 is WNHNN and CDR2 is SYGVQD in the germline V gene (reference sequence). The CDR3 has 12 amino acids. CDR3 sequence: CASSENNYGYTF. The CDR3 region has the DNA TGCGCCAGCAGTGAGAATAACTATGGCTACACCTTC.

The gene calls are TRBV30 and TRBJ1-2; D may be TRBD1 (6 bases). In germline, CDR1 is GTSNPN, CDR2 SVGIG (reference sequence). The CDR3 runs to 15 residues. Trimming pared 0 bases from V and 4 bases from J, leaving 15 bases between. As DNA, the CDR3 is TGTGCCTGGAGTGTACCAGGGGCGCGGAGCTATGGCTACACCTTC. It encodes CAWSVPGARSYGYTF.

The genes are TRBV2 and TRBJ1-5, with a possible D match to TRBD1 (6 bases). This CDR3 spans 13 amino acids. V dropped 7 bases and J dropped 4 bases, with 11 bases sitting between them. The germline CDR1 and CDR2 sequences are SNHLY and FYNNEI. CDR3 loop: CASTLDRNQPQHF. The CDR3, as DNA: TGTGCCAGCACCCTGGACAGAAATCAGCCCCAGCATTTT.

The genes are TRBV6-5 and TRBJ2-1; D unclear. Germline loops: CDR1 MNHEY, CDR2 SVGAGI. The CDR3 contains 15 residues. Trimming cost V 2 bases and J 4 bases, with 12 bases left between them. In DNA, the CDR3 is TGTGCCAGCAGTTACGATTTCTTAAGTTACAATGAGCAGTTCTTC. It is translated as CASSYDFLSYNEQFF.

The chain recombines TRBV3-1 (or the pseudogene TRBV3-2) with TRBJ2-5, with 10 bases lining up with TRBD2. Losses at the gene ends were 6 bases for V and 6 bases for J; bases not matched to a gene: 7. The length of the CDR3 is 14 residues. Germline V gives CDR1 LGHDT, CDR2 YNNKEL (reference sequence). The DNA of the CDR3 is TGTGCCAGCAGACTTAGCGGGAGGAAAAAGACCCAGTACTTC. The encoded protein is CASRLSGRKKTQYF.

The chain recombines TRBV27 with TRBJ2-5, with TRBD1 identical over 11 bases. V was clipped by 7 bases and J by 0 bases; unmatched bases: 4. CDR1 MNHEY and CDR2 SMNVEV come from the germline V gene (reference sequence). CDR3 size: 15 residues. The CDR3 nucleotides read TGTGCCAGCAAACGGGACAGGGGGTACCAAGAGACCCAGTACTTC. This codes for CASKRDRGYQETQYF.

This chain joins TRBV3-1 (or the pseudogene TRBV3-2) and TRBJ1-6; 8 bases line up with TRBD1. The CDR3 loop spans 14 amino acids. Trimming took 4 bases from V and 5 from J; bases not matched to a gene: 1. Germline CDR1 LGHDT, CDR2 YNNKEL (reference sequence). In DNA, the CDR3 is TGTGCCAGCAGCCCGACAGGGGATAATTCACCCCTCCACTTT. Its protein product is CASSPTGDNSPLHF.

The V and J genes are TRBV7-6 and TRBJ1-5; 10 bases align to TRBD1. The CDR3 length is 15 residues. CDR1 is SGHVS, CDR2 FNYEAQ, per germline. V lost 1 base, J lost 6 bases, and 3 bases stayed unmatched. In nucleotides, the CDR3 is TGTGCCAGCAGCTTAGGGGGACAGGGGATTCAGCCCCAGCATTTT. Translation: CASSLGGQGIQPQHF.

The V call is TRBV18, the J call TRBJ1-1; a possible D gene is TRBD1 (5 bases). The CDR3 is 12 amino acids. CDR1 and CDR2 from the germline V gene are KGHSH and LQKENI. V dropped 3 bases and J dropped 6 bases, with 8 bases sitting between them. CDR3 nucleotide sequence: TGTGCCAGCTCACCCCGAGGGGCTGAAGCTTTCTTT. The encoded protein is CASSPRGAEAFF.

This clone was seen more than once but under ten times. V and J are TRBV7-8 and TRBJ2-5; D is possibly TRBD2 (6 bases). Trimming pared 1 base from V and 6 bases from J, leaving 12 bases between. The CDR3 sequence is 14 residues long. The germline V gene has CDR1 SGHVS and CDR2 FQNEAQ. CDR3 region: CASSLVVAAKTQYF. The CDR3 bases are TGTGCCAGCAGCTTAGTAGTAGCGGCGAAGACCCAGTACTTC.

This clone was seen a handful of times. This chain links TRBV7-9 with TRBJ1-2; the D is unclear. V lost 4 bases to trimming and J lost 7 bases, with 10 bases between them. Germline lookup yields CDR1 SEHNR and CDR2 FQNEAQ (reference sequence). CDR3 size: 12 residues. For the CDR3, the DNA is TGTGCCAGCAGCTCCACCCTGCTTGGCTACACCTTC. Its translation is CASSSTLLGYTF.

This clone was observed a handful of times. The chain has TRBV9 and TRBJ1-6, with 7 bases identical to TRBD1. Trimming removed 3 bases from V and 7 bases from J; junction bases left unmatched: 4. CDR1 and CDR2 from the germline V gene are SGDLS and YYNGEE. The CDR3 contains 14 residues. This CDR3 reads CASSARDRNSPLHF. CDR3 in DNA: TGTGCCAGCAGCGCCCGGGACAGAAATTCACCCCTCCACTTT.

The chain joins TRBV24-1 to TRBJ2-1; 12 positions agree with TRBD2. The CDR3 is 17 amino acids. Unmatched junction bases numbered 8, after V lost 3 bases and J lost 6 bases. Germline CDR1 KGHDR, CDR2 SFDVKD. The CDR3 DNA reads TGTGCCACCAGTGATCCCACCCTAGCGGGAGGGAGCAATGAGCAGTTCTTC. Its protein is CATSDPTLAGGSNEQFF.